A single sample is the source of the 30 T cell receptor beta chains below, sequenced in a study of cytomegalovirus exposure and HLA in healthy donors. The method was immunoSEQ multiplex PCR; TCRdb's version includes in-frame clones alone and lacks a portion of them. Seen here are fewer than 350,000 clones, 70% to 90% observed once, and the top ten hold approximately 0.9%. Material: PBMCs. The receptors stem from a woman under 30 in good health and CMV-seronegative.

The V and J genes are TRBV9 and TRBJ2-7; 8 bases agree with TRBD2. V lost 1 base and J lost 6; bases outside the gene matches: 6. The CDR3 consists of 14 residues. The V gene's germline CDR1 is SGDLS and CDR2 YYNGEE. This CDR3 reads CASSVSGGPGEQYF. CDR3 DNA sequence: TGTGCCAGCAGCGTATCGGGAGGGCCAGGCGAGCAGTACTTC.

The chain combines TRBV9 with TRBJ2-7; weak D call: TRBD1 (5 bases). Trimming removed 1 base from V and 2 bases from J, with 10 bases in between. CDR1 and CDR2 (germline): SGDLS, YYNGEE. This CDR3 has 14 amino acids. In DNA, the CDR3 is TGTGCCAGCAGCGTATCCGCAGGGACCTACGAGCAGTACTTC. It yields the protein CASSVSAGTYEQYF.

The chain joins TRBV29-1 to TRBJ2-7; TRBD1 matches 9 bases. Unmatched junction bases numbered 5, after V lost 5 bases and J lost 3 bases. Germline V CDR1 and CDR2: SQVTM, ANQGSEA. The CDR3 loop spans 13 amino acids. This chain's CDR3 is CSVHGQGYYEQYF. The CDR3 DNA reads TGCAGCGTTCATGGACAGGGGTACTACGAGCAGTACTTC.

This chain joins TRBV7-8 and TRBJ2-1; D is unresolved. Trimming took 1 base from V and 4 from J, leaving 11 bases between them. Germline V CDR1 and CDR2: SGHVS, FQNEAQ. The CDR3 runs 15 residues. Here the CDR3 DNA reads TGTGCCAGCAGCTTAGGTTCGGGTGTGTACAATGAGCAGTTCTTC. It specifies CASSLGSGVYNEQFF.

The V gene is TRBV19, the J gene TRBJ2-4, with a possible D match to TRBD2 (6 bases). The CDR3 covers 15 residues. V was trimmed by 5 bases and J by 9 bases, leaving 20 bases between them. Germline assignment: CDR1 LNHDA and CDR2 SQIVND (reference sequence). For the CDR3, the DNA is TGTGCCAGTAGTTCCCGAAGACTAGATGGAATCATTCAGTACTTC. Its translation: CASSSRRLDGIIQYF.

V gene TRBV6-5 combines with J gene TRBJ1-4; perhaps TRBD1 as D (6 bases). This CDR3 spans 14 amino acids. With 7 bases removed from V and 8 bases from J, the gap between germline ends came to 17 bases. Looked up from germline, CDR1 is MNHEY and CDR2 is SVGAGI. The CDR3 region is CASKWTAMVEKLFF. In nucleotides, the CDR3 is TGTGCCAGCAAATGGACAGCTATGGTGGAAAAACTGTTTTTT.

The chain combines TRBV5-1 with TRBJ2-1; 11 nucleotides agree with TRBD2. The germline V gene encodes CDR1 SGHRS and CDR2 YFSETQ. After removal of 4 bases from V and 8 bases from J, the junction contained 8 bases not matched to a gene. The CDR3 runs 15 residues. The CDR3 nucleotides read TGCGCCAGCAGCGGGGGACTAGCGGAGGGCCATGAGCAGTTCTTC. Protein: CASSGGLAEGHEQFF.

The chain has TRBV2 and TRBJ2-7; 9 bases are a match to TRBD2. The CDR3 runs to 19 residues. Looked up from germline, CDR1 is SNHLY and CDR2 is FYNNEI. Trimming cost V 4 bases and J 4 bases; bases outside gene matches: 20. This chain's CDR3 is CASSVVFIAGVHSPYEQYF. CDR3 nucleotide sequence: TGTGCCAGCAGTGTGGTGTTTATAGCGGGAGTTCACAGTCCGTACGAGCAGTACTTC.

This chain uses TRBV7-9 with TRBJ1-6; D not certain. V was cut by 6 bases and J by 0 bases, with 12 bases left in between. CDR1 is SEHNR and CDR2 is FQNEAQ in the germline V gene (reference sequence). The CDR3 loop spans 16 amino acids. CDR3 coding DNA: TGTGCCAGCAGGCGCGGGGAGGGCTCCTATAATTCACCCCTCCACTTT. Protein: CASRRGEGSYNSPLHF.

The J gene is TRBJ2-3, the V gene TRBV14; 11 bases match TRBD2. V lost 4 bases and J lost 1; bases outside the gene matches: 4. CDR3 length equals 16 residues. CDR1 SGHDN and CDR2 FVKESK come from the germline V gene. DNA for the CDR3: TGTGCCAGCAGCCTAACTAGCGGGGGACGCACAGATACGCAGTATTTT. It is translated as CASSLTSGGRTDTQYF.

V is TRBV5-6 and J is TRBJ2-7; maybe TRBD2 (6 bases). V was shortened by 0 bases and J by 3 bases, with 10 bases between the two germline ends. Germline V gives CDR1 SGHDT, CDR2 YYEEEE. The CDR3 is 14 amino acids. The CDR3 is CASSLVEGHYEQYF. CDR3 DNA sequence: TGTGCCAGCAGCTTGGTGGAGGGCCACTACGAGCAGTACTTC.

The CDR3 sequence: CASSYSGQGDEQYF. Written as DNA, the CDR3 is TGTGCCAGCAGTTACTCGGGACAGGGTGACGAGCAGTACTTC. The rearrangement links TRBV6-5 to TRBJ2-7, with TRBD1 matching over 9 bases. Germline values: CDR1 MNHEY, CDR2 SVGAGI. J lost 5 bases, V lost 0 bases, and 2 bases had no gene match. The CDR3 extends over 14 amino acids.

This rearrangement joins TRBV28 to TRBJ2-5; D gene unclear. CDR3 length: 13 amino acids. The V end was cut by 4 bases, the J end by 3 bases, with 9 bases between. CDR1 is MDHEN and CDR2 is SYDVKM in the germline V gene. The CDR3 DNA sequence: TGTGCCAGCAGTTCGTCTAGAGAAGAGACCCAGTACTTC. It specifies CASSSSREETQYF.

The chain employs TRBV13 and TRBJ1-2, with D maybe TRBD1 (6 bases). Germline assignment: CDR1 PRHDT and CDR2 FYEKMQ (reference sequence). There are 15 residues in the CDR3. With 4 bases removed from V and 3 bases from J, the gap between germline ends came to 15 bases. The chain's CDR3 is CASSSGTPGDYGYTF. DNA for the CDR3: TGTGCCAGCAGCTCCGGGACACCCGGGGACTATGGCTACACCTTC. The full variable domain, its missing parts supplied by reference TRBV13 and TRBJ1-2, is AAGVIQSPRHLIKEKRETATLKCYPIPRHDTVYWYQQGPGQDPQFLISFYEKMQSDKGSIPDRFSAQQFSDYHSELNMSSLELGDSALYFCASSSGTPGDYGYTFGSGTRLTVV.

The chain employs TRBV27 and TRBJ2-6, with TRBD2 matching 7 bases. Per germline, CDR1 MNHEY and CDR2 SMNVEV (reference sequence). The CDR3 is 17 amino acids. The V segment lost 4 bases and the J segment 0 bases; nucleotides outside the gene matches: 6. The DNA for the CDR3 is TGTGCCAGCAGTTCGTTAGCGGGCCTCTCTGGGGCCAACGTCCTGACTTTC. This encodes CASSSLAGLSGANVLTF.

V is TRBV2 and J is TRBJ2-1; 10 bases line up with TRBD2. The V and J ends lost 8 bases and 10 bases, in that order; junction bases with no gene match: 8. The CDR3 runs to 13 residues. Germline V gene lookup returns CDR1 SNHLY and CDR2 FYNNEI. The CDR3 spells CASPPAGGREQFF. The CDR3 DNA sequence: TGTGCCAGCCCCCCAGCGGGAGGGAGAGAGCAGTTCTTC.

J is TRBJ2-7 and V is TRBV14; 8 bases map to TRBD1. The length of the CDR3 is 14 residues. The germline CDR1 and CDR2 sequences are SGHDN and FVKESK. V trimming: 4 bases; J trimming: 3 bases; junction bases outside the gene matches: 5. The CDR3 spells CASSPGTGVYEQYF. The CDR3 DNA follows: TGTGCCAGCAGCCCCGGGACAGGAGTCTACGAGCAGTACTTC. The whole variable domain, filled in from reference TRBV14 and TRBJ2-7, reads EAGVTQFPSHSVIEKGQTVTLRCDPISGHDNLYWYRRVMGKEIKFLLHFVKESKQDESGMPNNRFLAERTGGTYSTLKVQPAELEDSGVYFCASSPGTGVYEQYFGPGTRLTVT.

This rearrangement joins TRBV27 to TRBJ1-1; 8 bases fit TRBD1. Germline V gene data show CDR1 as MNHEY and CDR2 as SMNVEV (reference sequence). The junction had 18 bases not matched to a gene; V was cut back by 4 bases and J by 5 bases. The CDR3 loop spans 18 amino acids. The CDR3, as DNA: TGTGCCAGCAGTTCCGGGCTGACAGGGGAGGGTCTGGGGACTGAAGCTTTCTTT. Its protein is CASSSGLTGEGLGTEAFF.

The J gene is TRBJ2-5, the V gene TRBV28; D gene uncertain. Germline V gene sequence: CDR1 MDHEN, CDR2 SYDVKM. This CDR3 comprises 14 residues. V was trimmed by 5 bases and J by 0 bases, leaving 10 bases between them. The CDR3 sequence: CASSPSLYQETQYF. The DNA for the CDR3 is TGTGCCAGCAGTCCCAGTTTATACCAAGAGACCCAGTACTTC.

The CDR3 spells CASSSRDTIYEQYF. The DNA for the CDR3 is TGTGCCAGCAGTTCACGGGACACCATCTACGAGCAGTACTTC. The rearrangement uses TRBV6-1 and TRBJ2-7, with a possible D match to TRBD1 (6 bases). The CDR3 is 14 amino acids. The V and J ends lost 5 bases and 3 bases respectively, with 14 bases between them. From germline, CDR1 is MNHNS and CDR2 SASEGT.

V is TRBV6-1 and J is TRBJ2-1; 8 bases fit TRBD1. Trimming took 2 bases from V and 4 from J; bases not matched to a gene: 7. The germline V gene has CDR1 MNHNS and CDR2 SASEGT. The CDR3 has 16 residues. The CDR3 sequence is CASSELGQGLYNEQFF. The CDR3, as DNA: TGTGCCAGCAGTGAACTCGGACAGGGCCTATACAATGAGCAGTTCTTC.

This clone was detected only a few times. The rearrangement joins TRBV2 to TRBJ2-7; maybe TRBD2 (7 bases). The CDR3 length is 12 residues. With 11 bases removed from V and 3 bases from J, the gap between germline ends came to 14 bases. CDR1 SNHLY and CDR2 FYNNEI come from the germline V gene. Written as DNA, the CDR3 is TGTGCCCCTGGGGGGGCCCGCTACGAGCAGTACTTC. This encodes CAPGGARYEQYF.

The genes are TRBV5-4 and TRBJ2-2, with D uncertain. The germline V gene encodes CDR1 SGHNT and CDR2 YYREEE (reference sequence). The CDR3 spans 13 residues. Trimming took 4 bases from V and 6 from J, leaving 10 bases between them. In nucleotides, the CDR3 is TGTGCCAGCAGCGGCCGAGAGGCCGGGGAGCTGTTTTTT. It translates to CASSGREAGELFF.

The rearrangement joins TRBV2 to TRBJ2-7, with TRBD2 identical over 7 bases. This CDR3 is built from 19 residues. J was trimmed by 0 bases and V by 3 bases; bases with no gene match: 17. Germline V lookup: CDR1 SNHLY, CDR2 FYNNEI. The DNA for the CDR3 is TGTGCCAGCAGTGAGGACTTTCCGGGACTACCTCCGCACTCCTACGAGCAGTACTTC. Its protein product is CASSEDFPGLPPHSYEQYF.

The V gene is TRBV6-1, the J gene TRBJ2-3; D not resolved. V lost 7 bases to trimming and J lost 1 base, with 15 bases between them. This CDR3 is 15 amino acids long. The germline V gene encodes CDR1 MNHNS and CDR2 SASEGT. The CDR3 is CASIPHPGGTDTQYF. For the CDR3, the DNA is TGTGCCAGCATCCCCCACCCAGGCGGCACAGATACGCAGTATTTT.

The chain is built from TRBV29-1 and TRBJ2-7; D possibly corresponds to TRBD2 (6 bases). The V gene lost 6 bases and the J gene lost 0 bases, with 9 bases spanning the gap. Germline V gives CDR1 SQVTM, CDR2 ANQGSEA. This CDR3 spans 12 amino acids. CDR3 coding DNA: TGCAGCGTGGCGGGGACCTCCTACGAGCAGTACTTC. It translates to CSVAGTSYEQYF.

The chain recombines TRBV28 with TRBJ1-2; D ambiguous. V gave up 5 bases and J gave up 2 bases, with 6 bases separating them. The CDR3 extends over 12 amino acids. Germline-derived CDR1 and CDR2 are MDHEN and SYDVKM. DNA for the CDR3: TGTGCCAGCAGTAATCCAAACTATGGCTACACCTTC. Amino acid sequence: CASSNPNYGYTF.

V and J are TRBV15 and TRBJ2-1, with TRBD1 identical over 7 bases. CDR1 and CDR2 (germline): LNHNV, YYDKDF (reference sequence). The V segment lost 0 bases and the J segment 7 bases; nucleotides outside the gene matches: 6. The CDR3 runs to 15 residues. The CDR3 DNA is TGTGCCACCAGCAGAGATATCAGGGGGACGAATGAGCAGTTCTTC. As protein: CATSRDIRGTNEQFF.

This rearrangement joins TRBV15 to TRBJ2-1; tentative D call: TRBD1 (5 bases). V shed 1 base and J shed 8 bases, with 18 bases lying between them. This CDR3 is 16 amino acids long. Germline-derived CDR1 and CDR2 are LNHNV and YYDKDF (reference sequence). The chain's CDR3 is CATSRVGARVGDEQFF. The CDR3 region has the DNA TGTGCCACCAGCAGAGTAGGGGCCAGGGTTGGCGATGAGCAGTTCTTC.

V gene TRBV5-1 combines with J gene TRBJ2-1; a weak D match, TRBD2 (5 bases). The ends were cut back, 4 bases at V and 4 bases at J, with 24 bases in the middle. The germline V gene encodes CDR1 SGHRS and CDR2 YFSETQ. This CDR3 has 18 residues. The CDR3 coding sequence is TGCGCCAGCAGCGAGCAGACTCGCGGAGGAACGCGGTACAATGAGCAGTTCTTC. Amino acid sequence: CASSEQTRGGTRYNEQFF. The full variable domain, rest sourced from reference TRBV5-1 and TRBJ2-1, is KAGVTQTPRYLIKTRGQQVTLSCSPISGHRSVSWYQQTPGQGLQFLFEYFSETQRNKGNFPGRFSGRQFSNSRSEMNVSTLELGDSALYLCASSEQTRGGTRYNEQFFGPGTRLTVL.